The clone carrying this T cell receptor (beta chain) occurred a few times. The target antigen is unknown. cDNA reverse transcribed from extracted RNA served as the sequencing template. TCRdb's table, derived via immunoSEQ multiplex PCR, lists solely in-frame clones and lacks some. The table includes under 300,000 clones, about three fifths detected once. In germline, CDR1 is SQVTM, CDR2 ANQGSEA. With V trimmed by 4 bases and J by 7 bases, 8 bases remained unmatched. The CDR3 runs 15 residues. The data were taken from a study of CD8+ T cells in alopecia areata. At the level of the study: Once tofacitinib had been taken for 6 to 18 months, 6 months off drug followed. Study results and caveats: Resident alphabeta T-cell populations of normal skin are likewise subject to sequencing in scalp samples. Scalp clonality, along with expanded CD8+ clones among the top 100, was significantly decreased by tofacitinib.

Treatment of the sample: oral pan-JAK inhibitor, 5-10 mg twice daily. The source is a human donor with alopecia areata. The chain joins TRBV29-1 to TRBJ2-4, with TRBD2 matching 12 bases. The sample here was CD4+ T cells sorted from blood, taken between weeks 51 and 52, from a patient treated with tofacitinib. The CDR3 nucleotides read TGCAGCGTTGCTCTAGCGGGGGGGTCTGCGAACATTCAGTACTTC. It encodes CSVALAGGSANIQYF.